Listed below are T cell receptor beta chains from one sample, sequenced in a study of CD8+CD57+ T cells in acquired aplastic anemia. TCRdb independently ran MiXCR on the reads; one entry per CDR3 protein. Counted here are under 350,000 distinct CDR3 sequences, about 50% occurring once; the ten biggest clones make up 1% to 1.5%. The sequenced material came from sorted CD4+, CD8+, or CD8+CD57+ T cells (not recorded which) from PBMCs. Receptor source: a human donor with aplastic anemia. Each CDR3 is given with its conserved first and last residue. A D gene is named only where the DNA matches it firmly. Size tells how often a clone was seen (once, few, many) or the class of an expanded clone, and some rows leave it out.

CDR3 DNA: TGTGCCAGCAGCTTAGGTGGTCAAAGCTCTGGGGCCAACGTCCTGACTTTC
CDR3 protein: CASSLGGQSSGANVLTF
D gene: .
clone size: .
J gene: TRBJ2-6
V gene: TRBV7-3

CDR3 DNA: TGTGCCAGCAGCTTAGTAGGACAGGGTGCTGGCTACACCTTC
CDR3 protein: CASSLVGQGAGYTF
D gene: TRBD1
clone size: few
J gene: TRBJ1-2
V gene: TRBV7-2

CDR3 DNA: TGTGCCAGCAGCCTAGCGGGGGGGCGGAATGAGCAGTTCTTC
CDR3 protein: CASSLAGGRNEQFF
D gene: TRBD2
clone size: .
J gene: TRBJ2-1
V gene: TRBV7-9

CDR3 DNA: TGTGCCAGCAGGGAACTAGCGGGTGGTGGAGATACGCAGTATTTT
CDR3 protein: CASRELAGGGDTQYF
D gene: TRBD2
clone size: once
J gene: TRBJ2-3
V gene: TRBV6-4

CDR3 DNA: TGTGCCAGCAGCGTTCTCCCTCGTGGGAGCTACACCGGGGAGCTGTTTTTT
CDR3 protein: CASSVLPRGSYTGELFF
D gene: .
clone size: .
J gene: TRBJ2-2
V gene: TRBV9

CDR3 DNA: TGTGCCAGCAGTTACTCGACTTTTGGGACAGGGATCTACGAGCAGTACTTC
CDR3 protein: CASSYSTFGTGIYEQYF
D gene: TRBD1
clone size: many
J gene: TRBJ2-7
V gene: TRBV6-5

CDR3 DNA: TGTGCCAGCAGCGAATTGACAGGGGGGACTGAAGCTTTCTTT
CDR3 protein: CASSELTGGTEAFF
D gene: TRBD1
clone size: .
J gene: TRBJ1-1
V gene: TRBV9

CDR3 DNA: TGTGCCAGCAGTGTCCGGGACCGGAGCACAGATACGCAGTATTTT
CDR3 protein: CASSVRDRSTDTQYF
D gene: .
clone size: .
J gene: TRBJ2-3
V gene: TRBV27

CDR3 DNA: TGTGCCAGCAGCTTAGCGCAGGGGCGATTCACTGAAGCTTTCTTT
CDR3 protein: CASSLAQGRFTEAFF
D gene: .
clone size: once
J gene: TRBJ1-1
V gene: TRBV7-9

CDR3 DNA: TGTGCCAGCAGGGGACAGGGGGCAGTTGCCACTGAAGCTTTCTTT
CDR3 protein: CASRGQGAVATEAFF
D gene: TRBD1
clone size: many
J gene: TRBJ1-1
V gene: TRBV5-4

CDR3 DNA: TGTGCCAGCAGCTTAGTGGGGAGCCTCAGGGGTAAGTACGAGCAGTACTTC
CDR3 protein: CASSLVGSLRGKYEQYF
D gene: .
clone size: .
J gene: TRBJ2-7
V gene: TRBV7-9

CDR3 DNA: TGTGCCAGCAGTTACTCTCTGGCGGAAAAACTGTTTTTT
CDR3 protein: CASSYSLAEKLFF
D gene: .
clone size: many
J gene: TRBJ1-4
V gene: TRBV6-6

CDR3 DNA: TGTGCCATCAGTGAGTCCGCCACTGTGAGTGGCTACACCTTC
CDR3 protein: CAISESATVSGYTF
D gene: .
clone size: .
J gene: TRBJ1-2
V gene: TRBV10-3

CDR3 DNA: TGCAGTGCTAGCGGGAGGAGTTCCTACGAGCAGTACTTC
CDR3 protein: CSASGRSSYEQYF
D gene: TRBD2
clone size: .
J gene: TRBJ2-7
V gene: TRBV20-1

CDR3 DNA: TGCAGTGCTAGAGACCAGGGTTTC
CDR3 protein: CSARDQGF
D gene: .
clone size: .
J gene: TRBJ2-5
V gene: TRBV20-1

CDR3 DNA: TGTGCCAGCAGCTTGGATAATTCGAGTGAGCAGTTCTTC
CDR3 protein: CASSLDNSSEQFF
D gene: .
clone size: .
J gene: TRBJ2-1
V gene: TRBV7-9

CDR3 DNA: TGCAGTGAGGTTCGACAAGAGAGCCAGTACTTC
CDR3 protein: CSEVRQESQYF
D gene: .
clone size: .
J gene: TRBJ2-5
V gene: TRBV20-1

CDR3 DNA: TGTGCCATCCGTTGGGCCCTGGGGGCTGGGGATACGCAGTATTTT
CDR3 protein: CAIRWALGAGDTQYF
D gene: .
clone size: once
J gene: TRBJ2-3
V gene: TRBV24-1

CDR3 DNA: TGTGCCATCAGTGTGAACACCGGGGAGCTGTTTTTT
CDR3 protein: CAISVNTGELFF
D gene: .
clone size: .
J gene: TRBJ2-2
V gene: TRBV10-3

CDR3 DNA: TGTGCCAGCAGCGTGGGACAGACTCCCTCCGAGCAGTTCTTC
CDR3 protein: CASSVGQTPSEQFF
D gene: TRBD1
clone size: .
J gene: TRBJ2-1
V gene: TRBV9

CDR3 DNA: TGCAGTGCTAGACGGGATACTAGCGGGAGTAATGAGCAGTTCTTC
CDR3 protein: CSARRDTSGSNEQFF
D gene: TRBD2
clone size: many
J gene: TRBJ2-1
V gene: TRBV20-1

CDR3 DNA: TGTGCCAGCAGTGAGCCGGGACAGCCATTTAGGGCCGGGGAGCTGTTTTTT
CDR3 protein: CASSEPGQPFRAGELFF
D gene: TRBD1
clone size: once
J gene: TRBJ2-2
V gene: TRBV25-1

CDR3 DNA: TGTGCCATCAGCGGACTAGCGGACCCGAACACCGGGGAGCTGTTTTTT
CDR3 protein: CAISGLADPNTGELFF
D gene: TRBD2
clone size: .
J gene: TRBJ2-2
V gene: TRBV10-3

CDR3 DNA: TGTGCCATCAGTGGAGAAGCAGGGGGAAACACCGGGGAGCTGTTTTTT
CDR3 protein: CAISGEAGGNTGELFF
D gene: TRBD1
clone size: .
J gene: TRBJ2-2
V gene: TRBV10-3

CDR3 DNA: TGTGCCAGCAGTTACTCGAGGACATGGAGGGATTCACCCCTCCACTTT
CDR3 protein: CASSYSRTWRDSPLHF
D gene: .
clone size: .
J gene: TRBJ1-6
V gene: TRBV6-5

CDR3 DNA: TGCAGCATCGACGGGGAGTACGGAGGGGACGGTGCATACGAGCAGTACTTC
CDR3 protein: CSIDGEYGGDGAYEQYF
D gene: .
clone size: .
J gene: TRBJ2-7
V gene: TRBV29-1

CDR3 DNA: TGTGCCAGCAGCCTCCGTGGCGAGATCGGGTCTTCACCCCTCCACTTT
CDR3 protein: CASSLRGEIGSSPLHF
D gene: .
clone size: .
J gene: TRBJ1-6
V gene: TRBV5-8

CDR3 DNA: TGTGCCAGCAGCTTAAACGGACAGAAAAATTCACCCCTCCACTTT
CDR3 protein: CASSLNGQKNSPLHF
D gene: .
clone size: .
J gene: TRBJ1-6
V gene: TRBV7-3

CDR3 DNA: TGCAGCGTTCGGACTAGCGGGGCCTACAATGAGCAGTTCTTC
CDR3 protein: CSVRTSGAYNEQFF
D gene: TRBD2
clone size: .
J gene: TRBJ2-1
V gene: TRBV29-1

CDR3 DNA: TGTGCCAGTAGGTTGGCGGGAGGCCCCTACGAGCAGTACTTC
CDR3 protein: CASRLAGGPYEQYF
D gene: TRBD2
clone size: many
J gene: TRBJ2-7
V gene: TRBV19